The rows below give T cell receptor beta chains drawn from one sample of a study of response to subunit inactivated influenza vaccine. TCRdb ran MiXCR on the RT-PCR reads and lists one entry per CDR3 protein. Among around 710,000 distinct CDR3 sequences listed, roughly 14% were seen once. The input for sequencing was PBMCs from blood, taken 14 days before vaccination. These TCRs come from a man aged 45-60 years who received an inactivated influenza vaccine. Each CDR3 is given without its conserved first and last residue. Rows may omit the clone size; those that give it use once, few, many or a size class.

>TRBJ2-5|TRBV2|many
AESRDGEETQY
>TRBJ2-7|TRBV20-1|.
SARPRGGSYHEQY
>TRBJ2-2|TRBV7-2|many
ASSPTRGNTGELF
>TRBJ1-4|TRBV28|few
ASSLGGQRNEKLF
>TRBJ2-7|TRBV20-1|.
SGTDRGPYEQY
>TRBJ2-5|TRBV20-1|.
SASKREETQY
>TRBJ2-2|TRBV7-3|once
ASSPGRWNTGELF
>TRBJ2-7|TRBV15|few
ATSRDWGRGSGEQY
>TRBJ2-7|TRBV5-1|few
ASSTGQGYNEQY
>TRBJ2-7|TRBV4-1|few
ASSQESGGTGRNEQY
>TRBJ2-7|TRBV6-5|.
ASSYSDRVGEQY
>TRBJ2-3|TRBV4-3|few
ASSQEPSTDTQY
>TRBJ2-5|TRBV29-1|few
SVTVQQETQY
>TRBJ1-1|TRBV12-3/TRBV12-4|.
ASSFARGQTEAF
>TRBJ2-7|TRBV7-2|.
ASSLPTVSYEQY
>TRBJ2-1|TRBV5-8|few
ASSYGRSYNEQF
>TRBJ2-5|TRBV21-1|many
ASSYGDRTTIETQY
>TRBJ1-1|TRBV12-3/TRBV12-4|few
ASSAGIGGEAF
>TRBJ1-4|TRBV2|few
ASSGFQGLGKLF
>TRBJ2-5|TRBV9|many
ASSAGGTNQETQY
>TRBJ2-2|TRBV18|.
ASSPRGASGELF
>TRBJ1-5|TRBV12-3/TRBV12-4|once
ASSLDQGSNQPQH